Reported below is one T cell receptor (beta chain). Its antigen has not been determined. The read ends 3 residues before the CDR3 terminus; that terminus is restored from the germline J gene. Every participant had a single incident cervical HPV16 infection, and prevalent HPV16 infections were excluded. Cervical HPV DNA was detected with MY09/MY11 PCR, and genotyping was done by dot-blot hybridization. Fifteen mL of heparinized blood were centrifuged, and the buffy coat was split into aliquots, frozen at -30 degrees C, and then kept at -80 degrees C. QIAGEN kits were used to extract genomic DNA from buffy coat specimens. These data are taken from a study of T cells in women clearing cervical HPV infection listed by TCRdb under 2018. Concerning the study at large: Cases were under 30 women with histologically confirmed HPV16-related CIN3 or worse, including a couple of invasive cancers. Blood from cases was collected at the visit where the lesion was first found, while blood from controls was collected once the infection could no longer be detected. Among cases, blood sampling came a median of approximately 150 days after lesion detection, with an interquartile range of 90 to 200 days. The exploratory proof-of-principle case-control study was nested within the Guanacaste HPV Natural History Study in Costa Rica and compared TCR repertoires across cervical HPV16 outcomes. Five blinded duplicates per group were added as quality controls, so that approximately 60 samples were obtained: around 50 participants and 10 replicates. Cases had a median age of about 34 years and controls had a median age of approximately 40, with no significant differences in baseline characteristics. Cases were matched to controls by age within five years and by the year the sample was collected. Controls were 25 women whose single incident HPV16 infection cleared within 12 months without precancer or cancer developing. Because only a few women had HLA typing data, the possibility that HLA type acted as a confounder could not be ruled out. In the parent cohort, approximately 9,900 women aged 18 or older were enrolled in Guanacaste, Costa Rica, during about 1992 to 1994 and then followed for around seven years. Here is what the overall study found, with its caveats: Lower TRBV6-7 relative abundance was observed in cases than in controls (roughly 0.11% versus 0.16%; Bonferroni P = 0.0008). Across sequencing depths, CIN3+ cases showed significantly higher TCR repertoire richness than controls, but evenness did not differ between the groups. Cases were distinguished from controls with an estimated AUC of almost 0.85 by random forest classifiers combining richness and V gene abundances. Because T-cell numbers per sample were unknown, differences in richness could reflect varying T-cell content rather than repertoire biology. Because of the cross-sectional design, the study could not determine whether the associations came before infection or resulted from infection, and neither effector/memory subsets nor HPV-specific T cells were isolated.

TCR beta CDR3 regions were amplified by multiplex PCR using the immunoSEQ assay from an average of about 1,200 ng genomic DNA per sample. The assay corrected primer bias using a complete synthetic TCR repertoire to establish an amplification baseline. Amplicons were sequenced on the Illumina platform. The study's processing was this. Sequences were error-corrected by clustering with frequency ratios and a modified nearest-neighbor algorithm and were then analyzed in the immunoSEQ Analyzer with IMGT gene definitions. At each rarefaction depth, TCR richness and evenness were averaged across 20 rarefaction repeats, and samples with fewer sequences than that depth were excluded. Wilcoxon rank sum tests with FDR correction were used to compare relative abundances of V, D and J genes between the groups. In the blinded duplicates, the intraclass correlation was around 96% for TCR richness and averaged about 80% across around 70 gene segments. What TCRdb holds here is the immuneACCESS table cut down to in-frame rearrangements. Part of the clones is not present; checked against another copy, under half of the missing clones reflect an unresolved V gene, and the others are unexplained. The V and J calls and the clone size are those of that table, but D and trimming were determined from the DNA. The table for this sample lists tens of thousands of clones. The ten largest account for roughly 6.8% of the sample.

From the germline V gene, CDR1 is SGHTA and CDR2 is FQGNSA. The CDR3 goes from the cysteine to the phenylalanine over 14 residues. The DNA covers only part of the CDR3, 33 bases in frame from base 1. The sequenced material came from blood buffy coat. The chain is encoded by TRBV7-2 joined to TRBJ2-3; 7 central bases correspond to TRBD2. This receptor was identified in a woman between 18 and 70 years old with a cervical HPV16 infection that either progressed to CIN3+ or cleared (not recorded which). The CDR3 sequence is CASSNVGGRETQYF. CDR3 bases read: TGTGCCAGCAGCAATGTGGGGGGGAGAGAGACG.